This T cell receptor (beta chain) appears in the sequencing data of a study of blood T cell repertoires in COVID-19. Across the study: Whether acute or convalescent, the COVID-19 samples came from the United States, Italy and Spain. T cells, B-cell-depleted T cells, or PBMCs supplied cDNA or gDNA.

Authors' methods: Reference gene primer amplification in the assay estimated nucleated cell counts. TCRdb's table, derived via immunoSEQ multiplex PCR, lists solely in-frame clones and lacks some. The V and J calls and clone size come from that table; D and trimming were worked out from the DNA. The table shows some 160,000 clones, with around 87% occurring only once. Those enrolled in Seattle joined during active infection and were followed longitudinally afterward. The sequenced material came from peripheral blood. This sequence was found in an elderly woman with COVID-19, enrolled during active disease.

CDR3 sequence: CASGGTSGPNEQFF. The CDR3 coding sequence is TGTGCCAGCGGAGGGACTAGCGGGCCCAATGAGCAGTTCTTC. The rearrangement joins TRBV7-2 to TRBJ2-1; 12 nucleotides align to TRBD2. The germline gives CDR1 SGHTA, CDR2 FQGNSA. The CDR3 sequence is 14 residues long. The junction had 5 bases not matched to a gene; V was cut back by 8 bases and J by 6 bases.